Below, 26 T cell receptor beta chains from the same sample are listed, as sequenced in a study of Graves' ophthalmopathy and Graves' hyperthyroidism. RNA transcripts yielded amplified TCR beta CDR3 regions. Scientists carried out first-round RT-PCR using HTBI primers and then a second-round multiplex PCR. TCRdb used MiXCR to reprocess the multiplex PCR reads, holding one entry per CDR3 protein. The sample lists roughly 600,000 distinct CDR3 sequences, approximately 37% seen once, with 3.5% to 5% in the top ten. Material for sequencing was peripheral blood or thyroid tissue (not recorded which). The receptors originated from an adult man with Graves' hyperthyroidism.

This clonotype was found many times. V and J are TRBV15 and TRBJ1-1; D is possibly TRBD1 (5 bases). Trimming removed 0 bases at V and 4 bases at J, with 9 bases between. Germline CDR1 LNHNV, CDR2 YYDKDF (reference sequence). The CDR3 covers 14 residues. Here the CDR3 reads CATSRDLGVTEAFF. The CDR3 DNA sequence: TGTGCCACCAGCAGAGATTTGGGGGTCACTGAAGCTTTCTTT.

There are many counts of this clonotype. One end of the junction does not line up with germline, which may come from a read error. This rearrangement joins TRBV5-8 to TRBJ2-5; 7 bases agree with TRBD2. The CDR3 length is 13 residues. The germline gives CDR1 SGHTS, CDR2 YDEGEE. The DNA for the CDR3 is TGTGCCAGCAGCTTGGCCGGTCAGCGGGGCACCCGATTC. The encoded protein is CASSLAGQRGTRF.

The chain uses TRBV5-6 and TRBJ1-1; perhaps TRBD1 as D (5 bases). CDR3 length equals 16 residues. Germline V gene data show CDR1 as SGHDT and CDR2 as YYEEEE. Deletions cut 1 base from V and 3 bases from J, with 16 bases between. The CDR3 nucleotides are TGTGCCAGCAGCTTGACCGGGGGAGGAGGGGACACTGAAGCTTTCTTT. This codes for CASSLTGGGGDTEAFF.

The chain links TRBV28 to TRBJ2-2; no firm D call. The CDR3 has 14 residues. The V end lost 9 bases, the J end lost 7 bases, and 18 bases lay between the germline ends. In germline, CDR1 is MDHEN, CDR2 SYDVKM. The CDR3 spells CASNSEFLDGELFF. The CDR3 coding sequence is TGTGCCAGTAACAGCGAGTTCCTTGACGGGGAGCTGTTTTTT.

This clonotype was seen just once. CDR3 sequence: CSVDRTDTQYF. The CDR3 DNA sequence: TGCAGCGTTGATAGGACAGATACGCAGTATTTT. The gene calls are TRBV29-1 and TRBJ2-3; D is ambiguous. CDR3 length: 11 residues. The ends were cut back, 3 bases at V and 3 bases at J, with 4 bases in the middle. In germline, CDR1 is SQVTM, CDR2 ANQGSEA.

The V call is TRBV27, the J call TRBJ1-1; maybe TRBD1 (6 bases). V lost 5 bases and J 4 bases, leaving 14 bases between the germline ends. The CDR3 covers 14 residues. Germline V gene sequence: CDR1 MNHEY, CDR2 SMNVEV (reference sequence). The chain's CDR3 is CASSPAGQSTEAFF. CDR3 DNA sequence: TGTGCCAGCAGTCCCGCTGGACAGAGCACTGAAGCTTTCTTT.

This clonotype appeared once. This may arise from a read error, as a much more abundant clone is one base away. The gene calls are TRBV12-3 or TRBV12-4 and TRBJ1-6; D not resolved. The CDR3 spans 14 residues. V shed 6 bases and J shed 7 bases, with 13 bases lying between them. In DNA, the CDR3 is TGTGCCAGCAGGAGGACCAACGCCAATTCACCCCTCCACTTT. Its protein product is CASRRTNANSPLHF.

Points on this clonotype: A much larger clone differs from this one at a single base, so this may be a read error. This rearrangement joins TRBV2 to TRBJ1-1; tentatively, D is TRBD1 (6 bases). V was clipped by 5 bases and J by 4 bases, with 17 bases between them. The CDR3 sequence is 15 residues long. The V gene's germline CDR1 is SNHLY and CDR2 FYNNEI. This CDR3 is CASSYEGQRSTEAFF. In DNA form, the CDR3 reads TGTGCCAGCAGTTATGAAGGACAGAGGAGCACTGAAGCTTTCTTT.

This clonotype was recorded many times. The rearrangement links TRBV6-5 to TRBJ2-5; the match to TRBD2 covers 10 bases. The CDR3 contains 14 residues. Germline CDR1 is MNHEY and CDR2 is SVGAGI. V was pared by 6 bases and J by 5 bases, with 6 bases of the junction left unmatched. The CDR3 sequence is CASRSGLAAETQYF. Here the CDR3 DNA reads TGTGCCAGCAGATCCGGACTAGCGGCGGAGACCCAGTACTTC.

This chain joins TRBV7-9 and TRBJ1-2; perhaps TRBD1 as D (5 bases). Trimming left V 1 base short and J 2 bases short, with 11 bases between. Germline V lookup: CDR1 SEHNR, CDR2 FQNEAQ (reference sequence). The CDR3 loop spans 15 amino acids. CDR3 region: CASSLDPRGNYGYTF. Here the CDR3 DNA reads TGTGCCAGCAGCTTAGACCCCCGGGGGAACTATGGCTACACCTTC.

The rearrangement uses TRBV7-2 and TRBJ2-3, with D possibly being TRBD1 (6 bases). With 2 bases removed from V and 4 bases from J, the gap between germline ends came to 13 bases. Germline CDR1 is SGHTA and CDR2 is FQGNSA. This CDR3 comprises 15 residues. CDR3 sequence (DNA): TGTGCCAGCAGCTTATCCCAACAGGGCGCAGATACGCAGTATTTT. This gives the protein CASSLSQQGADTQYF.

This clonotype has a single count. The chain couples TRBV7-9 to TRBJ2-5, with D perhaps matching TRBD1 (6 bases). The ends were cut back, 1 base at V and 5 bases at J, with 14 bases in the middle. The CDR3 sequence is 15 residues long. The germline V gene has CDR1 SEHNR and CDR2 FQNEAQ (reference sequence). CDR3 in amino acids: CASSLDEQGPETQYF. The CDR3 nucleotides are TGTGCCAGCAGCTTAGACGAACAGGGTCCGGAGACCCAGTACTTC.

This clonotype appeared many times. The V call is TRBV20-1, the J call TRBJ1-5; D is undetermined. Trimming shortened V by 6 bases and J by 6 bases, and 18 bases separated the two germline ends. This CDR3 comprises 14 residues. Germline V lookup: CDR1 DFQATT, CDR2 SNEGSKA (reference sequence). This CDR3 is CSAVRGIAVQPQHF. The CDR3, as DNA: TGCAGTGCGGTACGGGGTATTGCGGTTCAGCCCCAGCATTTT.

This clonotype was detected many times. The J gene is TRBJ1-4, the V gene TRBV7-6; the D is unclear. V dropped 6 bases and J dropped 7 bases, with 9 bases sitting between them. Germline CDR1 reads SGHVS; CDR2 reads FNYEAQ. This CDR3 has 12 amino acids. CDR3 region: CASSQMGEKLFF. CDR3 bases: TGTGCCAGCAGTCAAATGGGTGAAAAACTGTTTTTT.

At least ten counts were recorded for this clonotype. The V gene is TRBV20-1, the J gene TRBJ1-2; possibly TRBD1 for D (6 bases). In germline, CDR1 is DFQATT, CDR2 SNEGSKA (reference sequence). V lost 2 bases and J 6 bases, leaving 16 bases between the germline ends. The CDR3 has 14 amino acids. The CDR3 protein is CSARTGQKRDGYTF. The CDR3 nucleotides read TGCAGTGCTAGAACCGGACAGAAACGGGATGGCTACACCTTC.

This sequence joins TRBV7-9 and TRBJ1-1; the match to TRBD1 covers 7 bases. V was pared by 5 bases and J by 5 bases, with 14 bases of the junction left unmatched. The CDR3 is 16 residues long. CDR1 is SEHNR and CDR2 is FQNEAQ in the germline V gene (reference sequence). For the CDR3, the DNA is TGTGCCAGCAGCCTGGCGGCAGGGGGGTATGGGACTGAAGCTTTCTTT. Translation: CASSLAAGGYGTEAFF.

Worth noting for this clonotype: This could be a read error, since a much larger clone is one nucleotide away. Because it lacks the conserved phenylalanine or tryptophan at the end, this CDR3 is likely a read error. The CDR3 bases are TGTGCCAGCAGTTTACGGTCAGTCACCGGGGAGCTGTTTTCT. This sequence encodes CASSLRSVTGELFS. The rearrangement joins TRBV12-3 or TRBV12-4 to TRBJ2-2, with D uncertain. V was shortened by 2 bases and J by 4 bases, with 8 bases between the two germline ends. CDR3 length: 14 amino acids.

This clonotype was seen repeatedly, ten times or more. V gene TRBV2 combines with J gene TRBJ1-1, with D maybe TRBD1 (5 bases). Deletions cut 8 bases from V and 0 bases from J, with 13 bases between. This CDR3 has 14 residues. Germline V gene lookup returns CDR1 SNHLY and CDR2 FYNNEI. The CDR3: CASRFDSMNTEAFF. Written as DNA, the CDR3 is TGTGCCAGCCGCTTCGACAGCATGAACACTGAAGCTTTCTTT. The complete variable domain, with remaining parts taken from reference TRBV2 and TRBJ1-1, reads EPEVTQTPSHQVTQMGQEVILRCVPISNHLYFYWYRQILGQKVEFLVSFYNNEISEKSEIFDDQFSVERPDGSNFTLKIRSTKLEDSAMYFCASRFDSMNTEAFFGQGTRLTVV.

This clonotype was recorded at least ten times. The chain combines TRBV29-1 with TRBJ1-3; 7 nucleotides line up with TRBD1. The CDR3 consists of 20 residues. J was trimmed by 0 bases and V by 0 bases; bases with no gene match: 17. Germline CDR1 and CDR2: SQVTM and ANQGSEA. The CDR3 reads CSVEDTVGQGGLNSGNTIYF. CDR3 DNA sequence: TGCAGCGTTGAAGATACGGTTGGGCAGGGGGGCCTTAACTCTGGAAACACCATATATTTT.

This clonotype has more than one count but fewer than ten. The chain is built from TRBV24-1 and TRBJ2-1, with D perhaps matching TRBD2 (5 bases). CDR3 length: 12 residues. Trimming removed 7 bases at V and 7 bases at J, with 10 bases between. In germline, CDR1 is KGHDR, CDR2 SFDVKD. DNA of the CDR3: TGTGCCACCAGCCCTACGGGGAATGAGCAGTTCTTC. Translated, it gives CATSPTGNEQFF.

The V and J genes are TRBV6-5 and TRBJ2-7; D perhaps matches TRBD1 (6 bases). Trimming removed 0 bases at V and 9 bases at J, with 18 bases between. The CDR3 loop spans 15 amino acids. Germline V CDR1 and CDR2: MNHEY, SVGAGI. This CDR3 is CASSYSWGRRHGQYF. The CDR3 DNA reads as TGTGCCAGCAGTTACTCGTGGGGGCGTCGGCACGGGCAGTACTTC.

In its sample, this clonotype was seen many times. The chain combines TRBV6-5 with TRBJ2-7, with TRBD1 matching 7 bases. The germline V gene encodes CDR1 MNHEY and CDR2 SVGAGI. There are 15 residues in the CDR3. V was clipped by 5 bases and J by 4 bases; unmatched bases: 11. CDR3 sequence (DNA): TGTGCCAGCAGTCCCGACAGGGATAGGCTTTACGAGCAGTACTTC. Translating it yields CASSPDRDRLYEQYF.

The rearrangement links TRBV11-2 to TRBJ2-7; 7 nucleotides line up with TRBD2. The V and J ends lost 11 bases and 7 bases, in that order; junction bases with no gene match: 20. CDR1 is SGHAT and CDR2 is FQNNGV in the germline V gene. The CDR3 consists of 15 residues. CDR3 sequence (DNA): TGTGCCTGGAGTTCGGGGAGGGGCTGGTCGGGAGAGCAGTACTTC. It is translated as CAWSSGRGWSGEQYF.

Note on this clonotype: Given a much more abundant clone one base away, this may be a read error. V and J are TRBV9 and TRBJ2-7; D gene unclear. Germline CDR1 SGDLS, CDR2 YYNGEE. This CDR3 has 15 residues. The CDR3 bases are TGTGCCAGCAGCGTAGGAGTCTTATTCTCCTACGGGCAGTACTTC. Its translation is CASSVGVLFSYGQYF. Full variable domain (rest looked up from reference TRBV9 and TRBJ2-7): DSGVTQTPKHLITATGQRVTLRCSPRSGDLSVYWYQQSLDQGLQFLIQYYNGEERAKGNILERFSAQQFPDLHSELNLSSLELGDSALYFCASSVGVLFSYGQYFGPGTRLTVT.

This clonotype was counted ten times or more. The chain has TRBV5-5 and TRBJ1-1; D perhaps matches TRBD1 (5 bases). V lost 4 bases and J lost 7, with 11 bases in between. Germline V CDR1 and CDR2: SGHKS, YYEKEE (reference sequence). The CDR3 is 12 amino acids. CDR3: CASSLGDREAFF. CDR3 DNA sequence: TGTGCCAGCAGCCTGGGGGACCGTGAAGCTTTCTTT.

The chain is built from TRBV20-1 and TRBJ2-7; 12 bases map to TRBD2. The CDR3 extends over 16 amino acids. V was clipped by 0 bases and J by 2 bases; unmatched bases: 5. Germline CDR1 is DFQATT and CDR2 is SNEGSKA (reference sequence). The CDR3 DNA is TGCAGTGCTAGAGACTTACTAGCGGGGGGTGCCTACGAGCAGTACTTC. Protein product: CSARDLLAGGAYEQYF.